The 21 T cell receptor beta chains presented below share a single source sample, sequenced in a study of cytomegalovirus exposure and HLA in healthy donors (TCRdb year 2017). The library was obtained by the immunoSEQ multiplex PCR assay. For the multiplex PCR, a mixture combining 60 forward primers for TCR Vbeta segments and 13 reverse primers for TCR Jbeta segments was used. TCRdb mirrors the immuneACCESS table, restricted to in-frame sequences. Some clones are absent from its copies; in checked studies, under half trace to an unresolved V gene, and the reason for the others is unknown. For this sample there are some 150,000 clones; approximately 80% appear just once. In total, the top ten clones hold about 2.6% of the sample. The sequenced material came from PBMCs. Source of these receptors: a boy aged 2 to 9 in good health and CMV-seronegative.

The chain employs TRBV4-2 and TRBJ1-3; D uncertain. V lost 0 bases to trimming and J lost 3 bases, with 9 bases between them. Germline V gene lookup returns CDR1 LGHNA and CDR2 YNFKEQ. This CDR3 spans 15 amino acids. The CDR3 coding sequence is TGTGCCAGCAGCCAAGAAACGGGAGTTGGAAACACCATATATTTT. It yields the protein CASSQETGVGNTIYF.

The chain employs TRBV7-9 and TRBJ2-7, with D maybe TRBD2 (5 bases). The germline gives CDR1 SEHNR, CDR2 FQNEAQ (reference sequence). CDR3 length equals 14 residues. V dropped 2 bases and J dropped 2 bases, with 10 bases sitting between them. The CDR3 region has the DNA TGTGCCAGCAGCTTATCACGGGGTACCTACGAGCAGTACTTC. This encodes CASSLSRGTYEQYF.

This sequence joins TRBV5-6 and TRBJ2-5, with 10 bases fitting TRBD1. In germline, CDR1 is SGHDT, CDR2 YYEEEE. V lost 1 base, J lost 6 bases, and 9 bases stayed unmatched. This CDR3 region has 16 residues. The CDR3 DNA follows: TGTGCCAGCAGCTTGATCGGACAGGGGGTAATGAAGACCCAGTACTTC. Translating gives CASSLIGQGVMKTQYF.

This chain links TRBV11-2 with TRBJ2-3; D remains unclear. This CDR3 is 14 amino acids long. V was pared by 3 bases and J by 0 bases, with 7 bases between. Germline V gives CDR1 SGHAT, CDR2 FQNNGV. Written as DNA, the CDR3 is TGTGCCAGCAGCTTCAGCGTAAGCACAGATACGCAGTATTTT. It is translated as CASSFSVSTDTQYF.

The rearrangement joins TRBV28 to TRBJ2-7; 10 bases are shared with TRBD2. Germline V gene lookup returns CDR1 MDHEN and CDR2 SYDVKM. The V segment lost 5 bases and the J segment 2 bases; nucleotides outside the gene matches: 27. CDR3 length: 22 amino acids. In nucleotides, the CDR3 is TGTGCCAGCAGTCGACCGGGGGCGATCCCTAGCGGGAGTCGGTTTCCCCCCTACGAGCAGTACTTC. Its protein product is CASSRPGAIPSGSRFPPYEQYF.

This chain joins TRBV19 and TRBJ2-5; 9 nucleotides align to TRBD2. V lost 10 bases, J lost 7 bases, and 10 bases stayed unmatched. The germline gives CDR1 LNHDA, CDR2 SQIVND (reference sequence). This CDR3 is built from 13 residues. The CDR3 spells CATQRGEAGTQYF. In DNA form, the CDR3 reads TGTGCCACACAGCGGGGGGAGGCAGGGACCCAGTACTTC.

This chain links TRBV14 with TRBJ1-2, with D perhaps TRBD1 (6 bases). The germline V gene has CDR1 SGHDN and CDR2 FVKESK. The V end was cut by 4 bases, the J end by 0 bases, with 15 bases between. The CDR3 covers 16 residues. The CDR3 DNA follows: TGTGCCAGCAGCCCGCTGAAGGCAGGGGCTAACTATGGCTACACCTTC. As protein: CASSPLKAGANYGYTF.

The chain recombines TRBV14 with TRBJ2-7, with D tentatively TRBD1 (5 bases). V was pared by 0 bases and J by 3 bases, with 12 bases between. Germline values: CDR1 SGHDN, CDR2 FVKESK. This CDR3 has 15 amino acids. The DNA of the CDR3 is TGTGCCAGCAGCCAAGAGTGGCAGGGAATCTACGAGCAGTACTTC. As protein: CASSQEWQGIYEQYF.

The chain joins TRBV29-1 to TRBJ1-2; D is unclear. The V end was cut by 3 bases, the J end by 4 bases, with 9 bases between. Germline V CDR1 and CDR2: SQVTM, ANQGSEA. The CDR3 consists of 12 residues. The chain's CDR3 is CSVDRLIYGYTF. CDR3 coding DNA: TGCAGCGTTGATCGGTTGATCTATGGCTACACCTTC. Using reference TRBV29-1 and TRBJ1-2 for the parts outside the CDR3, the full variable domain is SAVISQKPSRDICQRGTSLTIQCQVDSQVTMMFWYRQQPGQSLTLIATANQGSEATYESGFVIDKFPISRPNLTFSTLTVSNMSPEDSSIYLCSVDRLIYGYTFGSGTRLTVV.

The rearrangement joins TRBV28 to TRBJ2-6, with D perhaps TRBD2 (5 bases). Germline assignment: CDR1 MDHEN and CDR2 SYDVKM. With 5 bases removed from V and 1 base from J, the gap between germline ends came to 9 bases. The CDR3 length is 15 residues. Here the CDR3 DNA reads TGTGCCAGCAGTCCCCCGGGATCTGGGGCCAACGTCCTGACTTTC. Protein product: CASSPPGSGANVLTF.

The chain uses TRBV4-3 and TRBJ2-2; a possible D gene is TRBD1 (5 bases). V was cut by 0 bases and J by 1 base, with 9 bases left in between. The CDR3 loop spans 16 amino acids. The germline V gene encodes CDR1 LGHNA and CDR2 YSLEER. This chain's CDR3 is CASSQDWGWNTGELFF. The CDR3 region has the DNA TGCGCCAGCAGCCAAGATTGGGGCTGGAACACCGGGGAGCTGTTTTTT.

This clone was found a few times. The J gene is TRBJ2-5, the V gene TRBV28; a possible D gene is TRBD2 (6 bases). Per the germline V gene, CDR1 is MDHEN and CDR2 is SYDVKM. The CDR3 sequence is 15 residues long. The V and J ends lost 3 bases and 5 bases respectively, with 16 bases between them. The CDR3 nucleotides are TGTGCCAGCAGTTTTGGCGGCCTTGGGGGGGAGACCCAGTACTTC. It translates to CASSFGGLGGETQYF.

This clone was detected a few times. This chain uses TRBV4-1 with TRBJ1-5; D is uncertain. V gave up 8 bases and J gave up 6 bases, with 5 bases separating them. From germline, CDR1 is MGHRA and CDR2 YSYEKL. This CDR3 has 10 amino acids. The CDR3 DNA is TGCGCCAGCGGGAGTCAGCCCCAGCATTTT. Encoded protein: CASGSQPQHF.

The CDR3 reads CASSQEASGTQPSYEQYF. CDR3 sequence (DNA): TGCGCCAGCAGCCAAGAAGCTAGCGGGACCCAACCCTCCTACGAGCAGTACTTC. This sequence joins TRBV4-3 and TRBJ2-7; 9 bases fit TRBD2. CDR1 and CDR2 from the germline V gene are LGHNA and YSLEER. This CDR3 contains 18 residues. V lost 0 bases, J lost 0 bases, and 9 bases stayed unmatched.

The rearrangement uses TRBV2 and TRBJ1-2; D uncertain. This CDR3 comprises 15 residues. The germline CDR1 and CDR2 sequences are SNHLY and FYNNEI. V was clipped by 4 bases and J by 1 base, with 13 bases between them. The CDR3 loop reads CASSAWQINNYGYTF. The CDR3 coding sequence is TGTGCCAGCAGTGCGTGGCAGATAAATAACTATGGCTACACCTTC.

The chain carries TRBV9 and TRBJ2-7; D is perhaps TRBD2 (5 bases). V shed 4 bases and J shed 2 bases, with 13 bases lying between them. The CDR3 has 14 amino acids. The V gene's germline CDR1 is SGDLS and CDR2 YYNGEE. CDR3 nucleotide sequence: TGTGCCAGCAGCCCTCGGGATTCGGCCTACGAGCAGTACTTC. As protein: CASSPRDSAYEQYF. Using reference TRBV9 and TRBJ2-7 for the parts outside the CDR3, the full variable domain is DSGVTQTPKHLITATGQRVTLRCSPRSGDLSVYWYQQSLDQGLQFLIQYYNGEERAKGNILERFSAQQFPDLHSELNLSSLELGDSALYFCASSPRDSAYEQYFGPGTRLTVT.

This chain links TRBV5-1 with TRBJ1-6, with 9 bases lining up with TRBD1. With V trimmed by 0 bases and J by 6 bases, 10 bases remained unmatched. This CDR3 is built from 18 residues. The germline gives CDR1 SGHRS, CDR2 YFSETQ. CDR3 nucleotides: TGCGCCAGCAGCTTGGCCGGGACAGGGACGACTTTTAATTCACCCCTCCACTTT. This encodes CASSLAGTGTTFNSPLHF.

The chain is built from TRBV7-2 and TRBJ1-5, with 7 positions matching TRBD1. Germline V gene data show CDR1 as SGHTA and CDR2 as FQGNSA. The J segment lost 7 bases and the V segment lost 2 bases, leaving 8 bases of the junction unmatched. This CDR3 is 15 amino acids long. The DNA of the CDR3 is TGTGCCAGCAGCTTACTAGAGGGGGCCTGGCAGCCCCAGCATTTT. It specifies CASSLLEGAWQPQHF.

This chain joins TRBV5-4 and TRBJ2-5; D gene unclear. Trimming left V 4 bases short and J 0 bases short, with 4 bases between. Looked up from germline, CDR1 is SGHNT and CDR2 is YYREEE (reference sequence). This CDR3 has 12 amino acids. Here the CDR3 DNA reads TGTGCCAGCAGCCCAGACCAAGAGACCCAGTACTTC. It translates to CASSPDQETQYF.

CDR3 residues: CASSLGQGATYEQYF. The CDR3 DNA sequence: TGCGCCAGCAGCTTGGGACAGGGGGCTACCTACGAGCAGTACTTC. The rearrangement links TRBV5-1 to TRBJ2-7, with 10 bases aligning to TRBD1. Germline V lookup: CDR1 SGHRS, CDR2 YFSETQ. Trimming took 0 bases from V and 2 from J; bases not matched to a gene: 2. This CDR3 is 15 amino acids long.

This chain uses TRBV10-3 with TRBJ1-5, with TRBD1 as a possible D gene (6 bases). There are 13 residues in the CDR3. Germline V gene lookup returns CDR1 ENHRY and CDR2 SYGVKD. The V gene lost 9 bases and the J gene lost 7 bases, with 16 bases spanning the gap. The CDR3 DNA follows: TGTGCCATACGGGGGGGGGCAGACCAGCCCCAGCATTTT. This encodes CAIRGGADQPQHF.